This is a list of T cell receptor beta chains from one sample in a study of cytomegalovirus exposure and HLA in healthy donors. The repertoire was sequenced with immunoSEQ multiplex PCR; TCRdb's copy has only in-frame clones and lacks some. The data show about 110,000 clones, with about two thirds seen just once and approximately 5.4% held by the top ten. Sequenced sample: PBMCs. The receptors stem from a woman in her 70s in good health and CMV-seropositive. Both conserved end residues are part of each CDR3. The order of the fields is V gene, CDR3 length, CDR3 protein.

v_gene: TRBV7-6; len: 21; CDR3aa: CASSSTVGTRTGSSGANVLTF
v_gene: TRBV6-6; len: 13; CDR3aa: CASYSGQGNTIYF
v_gene: TRBV29-1; len: 16; CDR3aa: CSVGGIPGGRNTEAFF
v_gene: TRBV5-6; len: 14; CDR3aa: CASSFYHRDQQAFF
v_gene: TRBV5-1; len: 14; CDR3aa: CASSLGRANTEAFF
v_gene: TRBV7-2; len: 13; CDR3aa: CASSLSYTGGQHF
v_gene: TRBV29-1; len: 15; CDR3aa: CSVALLQGLQETQYF
v_gene: TRBV6-5; len: 13; CDR3aa: CASSWGGYSPLHF
v_gene: TRBV29-1; len: 15; CDR3aa: CSGERGTGGQETQYF
v_gene: TRBV30; len: 16; CDR3aa: CAWSAPGGRMNTEAFF
v_gene: TRBV25-1; len: 13; CDR3aa: CASRSDSSYEQYF
v_gene: TRBV5-1; len: 15; CDR3aa: CASSALTTGNYGYTF
v_gene: TRBV7-2; len: 14; CDR3aa: CASSRGLDTGELFF